Shown below are 30 T cell receptor beta chains from a single sample sequenced in a study of T cell responses to AZD1222 COVID-19 vaccine. Clones were read by immunoSEQ multiplex PCR, and TCRdb kept only the in-frame ones, dropping some. The sample carries approximately 100,000 clones, 75% to 95% recorded once. Source: peripheral blood, taken on day 0 of AZD1222 vaccination. These TCRs come from an adult in good health.

The V and J genes are TRBV18 and TRBJ2-2; 9 bases align to TRBD2. The CDR3 length is 16 residues. V was pared by 2 bases and J by 3 bases, with 4 bases of the junction left unmatched. From germline, CDR1 is KGHSH and CDR2 LQKENI. CDR3 nucleotides: TGTGCCAGCTCACCATGGACTAGCGCCGACACCGGGGAGCTGTTTTTT. It translates to CASSPWTSADTGELFF.

This clone was observed once. This sequence joins TRBV7-9 and TRBJ2-1; no reliable D call. The V and J ends lost 2 bases and 7 bases respectively, with 6 bases between them. CDR1 and CDR2 from the germline V gene are SEHNR and FQNEAQ (reference sequence). The length of the CDR3 is 12 residues. CDR3 amino acids: CASSLTSNEQFF. The CDR3 DNA reads TGTGCCAGCAGCTTAACGAGTAATGAGCAGTTCTTC. The full variable domain, its missing parts supplied by reference TRBV7-9 and TRBJ2-1, is DTGVSQNPRHKITKRGQNVTFRCDPISEHNRLYWYRQTLGQGPEFLTYFQNEAQLEKSRLLSDRFSAERPKGSFSTLEIQRTEQGDSAMYLCASSLTSNEQFFGPGTRLTVL.

This chain connects TRBV25-1 to TRBJ2-7, with no clear D. Germline V gene data show CDR1 as MGHDK and CDR2 as SYGVNS. The CDR3 is 13 amino acids. Deletions cut 5 bases from V and 2 bases from J, with 10 bases between. The CDR3 here is CASSRGYPYEQYF. The CDR3 bases are TGTGCCAGCAGTAGAGGCTACCCCTACGAGCAGTACTTC.

This clone is a singleton in its sample. The gene calls are TRBV5-1 and TRBJ1-4, with D tentatively TRBD1 (6 bases). Germline V CDR1 and CDR2: SGHRS, YFSETQ. Trimming removed 5 bases from V and 3 bases from J, with 14 bases in between. The length of the CDR3 is 15 residues. The CDR3 DNA reads as TGCGCCAGCAGTCCTGACAGGCCCTCTAATGAAAAACTGTTTTTT. This sequence encodes CASSPDRPSNEKLFF.

V and J are TRBV25-1 and TRBJ2-7, with 10 bases matching TRBD2. This CDR3 region has 14 residues. Per the germline V gene, CDR1 is MGHDK and CDR2 is SYGVNS. J was trimmed by 4 bases and V by 3 bases; bases with no gene match: 3. CDR3 sequence reads: CASSDSSGRYEQYF. The DNA for the CDR3 is TGTGCCAGCAGTGATTCTAGCGGGAGATACGAGCAGTACTTC.

CDR3 nucleotide sequence: TGTGCCAGCTCAGCCCCGGGGGCGCCCAATCAGCCCCAGCATTTT. As protein: CASSAPGAPNQPQHF. This rearrangement joins TRBV18 to TRBJ1-5; maybe TRBD1 (6 bases). The CDR3 loop spans 15 amino acids. Trimming took 5 bases from V and 3 from J, leaving 14 bases between them. CDR1 is KGHSH, CDR2 LQKENI, per germline.

The chain employs TRBV11-2 and TRBJ2-7; 11 nucleotides match TRBD1. This CDR3 comprises 15 residues. Germline V gene data show CDR1 as SGHAT and CDR2 as FQNNGV. Losses at the gene ends were 4 bases for V and 1 base for J; bases not matched to a gene: 3. The CDR3: CASSYGTGGSYEQYF. The CDR3 nucleotides read TGTGCCAGCAGCTATGGGACAGGGGGATCCTACGAGCAGTACTTC.

This clone occurred once. The J gene is TRBJ1-1, the V gene TRBV29-1; 8 bases agree with TRBD1. This CDR3 is built from 11 residues. J gave up 8 bases and V 1 base, and 0 bases lay outside the gene matches. Per the germline V gene, CDR1 is SQVTM and CDR2 is ANQGSEA. The CDR3 region has the DNA TGCAGCGTTGAAGGACAGGGGGAAGCTTTCTTT. This translates into CSVEGQGEAFF.

CDR3 coding DNA: TGTGCCAGCAGCCCGCGGGGGGGCAACAGGGGGAGCGGTGGCTACACCTTC. Translation gives CASSPRGGNRGSGGYTF. The chain carries TRBV7-2 and TRBJ1-2; TRBD1 aligns across 8 bases. CDR1 and CDR2 from the germline V gene are SGHTA and FQGNSA. The CDR3 length is 17 residues. V gave up 5 bases and J gave up 7 bases; unmatched junction bases: 18.

The J gene is TRBJ2-7, the V gene TRBV7-2; TRBD2 matches 16 bases. CDR3 length equals 18 residues. CDR1 SGHTA and CDR2 FQGNSA come from the germline V gene. The J segment lost 0 bases and the V segment lost 1 base, leaving 3 bases of the junction unmatched. The CDR3 region has the DNA TGTGCCAGCAGCTTAGTGGGACTAGCGGGAGGGTTCTCCTACGAGCAGTACTTC. Encoded protein: CASSLVGLAGGFSYEQYF.

This sequence joins TRBV3-1 (or the pseudogene TRBV3-2) and TRBJ2-7; the D is unclear. V lost 1 base, J lost 0 bases, and 10 bases lay in between. Per the germline V gene, CDR1 is LGHDT and CDR2 is YNNKEL (reference sequence). The CDR3 consists of 15 residues. The CDR3 loop is CASSQGLDPSYEQYF. In DNA form, the CDR3 reads TGTGCCAGCAGCCAAGGGCTCGATCCCTCCTACGAGCAGTACTTC.

The chain employs TRBV5-4 and TRBJ2-7, with D tentatively TRBD1 (5 bases). V was cut by 0 bases and J by 6 bases, with 13 bases left in between. The CDR3 contains 14 residues. CDR1 is SGHNT, CDR2 YYREEE, per germline (reference sequence). The CDR3 sequence is CASSLGGPRAEQYF. CDR3 nucleotides: TGTGCCAGCAGCTTGGGGGGCCCCAGGGCCGAGCAGTACTTC.

The chain links TRBV5-5 to TRBJ1-1; 10 bases map to TRBD1. After removal of 5 bases from V and 2 bases from J, the junction contained 9 bases not matched to a gene. Germline V gene data show CDR1 as SGHKS and CDR2 as YYEKEE (reference sequence). This CDR3 is built from 16 residues. This CDR3 reads CASSRVTGGENTEAFF. CDR3 DNA sequence: TGTGCCAGCAGTCGAGTGACAGGGGGCGAAAACACTGAAGCTTTCTTT.

DNA of the CDR3: TGTGCCAGCAGCCACATCGGGACAGCCCGGGAGCAGTACTTC. Protein: CASSHIGTAREQYF. The chain has TRBV5-4 and TRBJ2-7, with 7 bases aligning to TRBD1. The V and J ends lost 4 bases and 7 bases, in that order; junction bases with no gene match: 11. The length of the CDR3 is 14 residues. The germline V gene has CDR1 SGHNT and CDR2 YYREEE (reference sequence).

The gene calls are TRBV7-8 and TRBJ2-7; perhaps TRBD2 as D (6 bases). The CDR3 has 13 amino acids. The V and J ends lost 5 bases and 2 bases respectively, with 10 bases between them. CDR1 and CDR2 from the germline V gene are SGHVS and FQNEAQ. The CDR3 nucleotides are TGTGCCAGCAGCCGGACTACCGCCTACGAGCAGTACTTC. Its protein is CASSRTTAYEQYF.

CDR3 DNA: TGTGCCAGCATCTCTGGGCAGGGGCTCTACGAGCAGTACTTC. Translating gives CASISGQGLYEQYF. This chain links TRBV28 with TRBJ2-7, with D maybe TRBD1 (6 bases). Per germline, CDR1 MDHEN and CDR2 SYDVKM. V lost 7 bases to trimming and J lost 3 bases, with 16 bases between them. The CDR3 has 14 residues.

This chain uses TRBV28 with TRBJ2-3; D uncertain. The V end was cut by 3 bases, the J end by 0 bases, with 13 bases between. The CDR3 is made up of 16 amino acids. Germline V gene lookup returns CDR1 MDHEN and CDR2 SYDVKM. CDR3 sequence: CASSLASAASTDTQYF. The CDR3 nucleotides are TGTGCCAGCAGTTTGGCGAGCGCCGCTAGCACAGATACGCAGTATTTT.

The rearrangement joins TRBV28 to TRBJ2-5, with a weak D call TRBD1 (5 bases). Germline values: CDR1 MDHEN, CDR2 SYDVKM. This CDR3 comprises 15 residues. Trimming removed 2 bases from V and 2 bases from J, with 12 bases in between. The CDR3 reads CASSLGSGSQETQYF. The CDR3 nucleotides are TGTGCCAGCAGTTTAGGGTCAGGGTCACAAGAGACCCAGTACTTC.

CDR3: CASGFVSNQPQHF. CDR3 nucleotide sequence: TGTGCCAGCGGGTTCGTGAGCAATCAGCCCCAGCATTTT. The chain recombines TRBV28 with TRBJ1-5; no clear D. This CDR3 comprises 13 residues. Trimming took off 8 bases at V and 1 base at J, with 9 bases between the two ends. Germline assignment: CDR1 MDHEN and CDR2 SYDVKM.

This rearrangement joins TRBV19 to TRBJ2-5; the D call may be TRBD1 or TRBD2 (5 bases each). CDR1 and CDR2 from the germline V gene are LNHDA and SQIVND (reference sequence). V dropped 4 bases and J dropped 1 base, with 7 bases sitting between them. The CDR3 loop spans 13 amino acids. The CDR3 DNA sequence: TGTGCCAGTAGTAGGGGGACCCAAGAGACCCAGTACTTC. Protein product: CASSRGTQETQYF.

The CDR3 sequence: CASTGEEGMRNEQFF. In nucleotides, the CDR3 is TGTGCCAGCACTGGCGAGGAGGGGATGAGGAATGAGCAGTTCTTC. The chain joins TRBV6-5 to TRBJ2-1; D might be TRBD2 (6 bases). Germline V lookup: CDR1 MNHEY, CDR2 SVGAGI. This CDR3 comprises 15 residues. Trimming cost V 7 bases and J 7 bases, with 20 bases left between them.

The chain couples TRBV7-2 to TRBJ2-1; 11 bases line up with TRBD1. The CDR3 has 16 residues. V trimming: 1 base; J trimming: 10 bases; junction bases outside the gene matches: 9. CDR1 and CDR2 from the germline V gene are SGHTA and FQGNSA. In nucleotides, the CDR3 is TGTGCCAGCAGCTTAGGAGTAGGACAGGGGGCTTTGGAGCAGTTCTTC. This sequence encodes CASSLGVGQGALEQFF.

The chain joins TRBV5-1 to TRBJ2-5; 10 bases align to TRBD1. Per the germline V gene, CDR1 is SGHRS and CDR2 is YFSETQ. Trimming removed 4 bases from V and 4 bases from J; junction bases left unmatched: 1. The length of the CDR3 is 13 residues. This chain's CDR3 is CASSRDRGETQYF. CDR3 nucleotides: TGCGCCAGCAGCCGGGACAGGGGAGAGACCCAGTACTTC.

The chain joins TRBV18 to TRBJ2-7, with D possibly matching TRBD2 (6 bases). The V gene's germline CDR1 is KGHSH and CDR2 LQKENI. This CDR3 comprises 15 residues. V gave up 6 bases and J gave up 7 bases, with 22 bases separating them. CDR3 sequence (DNA): TGTGCCAGCTCCCCAGACCCGGGAGTATTGGGGGAGCAGTACTTC. Amino acid sequence: CASSPDPGVLGEQYF.

This chain links TRBV6-5 with TRBJ1-4; TRBD1 is a possible D gene (5 bases). V was trimmed by 2 bases and J by 1 base, leaving 8 bases between them. The CDR3 loop spans 15 amino acids. Germline CDR1 is MNHEY and CDR2 is SVGAGI. CDR3 sequence reads: CASSYGGQTNEKLFF. CDR3 coding DNA: TGTGCCAGCAGTTACGGCGGACAAACTAATGAAAAACTGTTTTTT.

As DNA, the CDR3 is TGTGCCAGCAGCTTTGTCTCGGCCGCTCGTAGAAATGAGCAGTTCTTC. Amino acids: CASSFVSAARRNEQFF. The rearrangement links TRBV5-6 to TRBJ2-1; D is unclear. There are 16 residues in the CDR3. Germline V CDR1 and CDR2: SGHDT, YYEEEE. Trimming cost V 2 bases and J 7 bases, with 19 bases left between them.

This clone was observed once. This chain links TRBV7-2 with TRBJ1-2; 7 bases fit TRBD1. Germline CDR1 and CDR2: SGHTA and FQGNSA. This CDR3 is built from 15 residues. V trimming: 1 base; J trimming: 4 bases; junction bases outside the gene matches: 6. The CDR3 DNA reads TGTGCCAGCAGCTTAGGACAGGGAGGAGTCTATGGCTACACCTTC. This translates into CASSLGQGGVYGYTF.

The V call is TRBV30, the J call TRBJ2-7; 7 nucleotides match TRBD1. The trim removed 2 bases at V and 2 bases at J, leaving 6 bases unmatched. Germline V gene lookup returns CDR1 GTSNPN and CDR2 SVGIG (reference sequence). The CDR3 consists of 14 residues. CDR3 coding DNA: TGTGCCTGGAGTCCAGGGACAGCCACCTACGAGCAGTACTTC. It translates to CAWSPGTATYEQYF.

The chain is built from TRBV5-1 and TRBJ2-4; TRBD1 matches at 10 bases. Germline trimming cut 3 bases from V and 8 bases from J; bases unmatched to any gene: 5. CDR3 size: 14 residues. Germline V gene data show CDR1 as SGHRS and CDR2 as YFSETQ. For the CDR3, the DNA is TGCGCCAGCAGCTCGGACAGGGGGATGGACATTCAGTACTTC. It yields the protein CASSSDRGMDIQYF.

A single count supports this clone. V is TRBV28 and J is TRBJ1-2, with D possibly TRBD1 on 5 matching bases. The CDR3 covers 15 residues. Germline V gene lookup returns CDR1 MDHEN and CDR2 SYDVKM. Trimming left V 6 bases short and J 7 bases short, with 21 bases between. The CDR3 loop reads CASSPRDGRFFGYTF. For the CDR3, the DNA is TGTGCCAGCAGCCCACGGGACGGGAGGTTTTTTGGCTACACCTTC.